The 30 T cell receptor beta chains below were found in one sample sequenced in a study of control samples from healthy donors and cancer patients. TCRdb's table, derived via immunoSEQ multiplex PCR, lists solely in-frame clones and lacks some. Of approximately 120,000 clones detected, roughly 87% appear once; the ten largest clones hold over 7.5%. Sequenced input: blood. These receptors all stem from a man aged 35 to 55 in good health.

The count of this clone is one. V is TRBV6-6 and J is TRBJ2-7; 8 nucleotides match TRBD1. The germline gives CDR1 MNHNY, CDR2 SVGAGI (reference sequence). The CDR3 spans 14 residues. J was trimmed by 6 bases and V by 7 bases; bases with no gene match: 11. CDR3 nucleotides: TGTGCCAGCACCAGGGGGCACCCCGTCGTCGAGCAGTACTTC. Translation gives CASTRGHPVVEQYF.

Comment on this clone: The identical CDR3 is also encoded by other nucleotide sequences in the sample. The rearrangement joins TRBV11-3 to TRBJ1-1; D is unclear. Per germline, CDR1 SGHNT and CDR2 YENEEA. The CDR3 consists of 13 residues. V dropped 5 bases and J dropped 0 bases, with 7 bases sitting between them. CDR3 bases: TGTGCCAGCAGCCTAACTATGAACACTGAAGCTTTCTTT. Its protein product is CASSLTMNTEAFF. The full variable domain, with the rest looked up from reference TRBV11-3 and TRBJ1-1, is EAGVVQSPRYKIIEKKQPVAFWCNPISGHNTLYWYLQNLGQGPELLIRYENEEAVDDSQLPKDRFSAERLKGVDSTLKIQPAELGDSAVYLCASSLTMNTEAFFGQGTRLTVV.

This clone has only one observation. This chain uses TRBV2 with TRBJ1-1, with D perhaps TRBD1 (5 bases). From germline, CDR1 is SNHLY and CDR2 FYNNEI. Deletions cut 5 bases from V and 3 bases from J, with 10 bases between. There are 13 residues in the CDR3. CDR3 protein: CASSWDGDTEAFF. The CDR3 bases are TGTGCCAGCAGTTGGGACGGAGACACTGAAGCTTTCTTT.

In this sample, this clone turned up a few times. The chain has TRBV7-9 and TRBJ1-4; D perhaps matches TRBD1 (5 bases). CDR3 length: 12 residues. Deletions cut 5 bases from V and 5 bases from J, with 6 bases between. Germline CDR1 and CDR2: SEHNR and FQNEAQ (reference sequence). The CDR3 sequence is CASSRDNEKLFF. The CDR3, as DNA: TGTGCCAGCAGCCGGGACAATGAAAAACTGTTTTTT. The complete variable domain, with remaining parts taken from reference TRBV7-9 and TRBJ1-4, reads DTGVSQNPRHKITKRGQNVTFRCDPISEHNRLYWYRQTLGQGPEFLTYFQNEAQLEKSRLLSDRFSAERPKGSFSTLEIQRTEQGDSAMYLCASSRDNEKLFFGSGTQLSVL.

The chain is built from TRBV6-2 or TRBV6-3 and TRBJ1-2, with 9 nucleotides matching TRBD1. The CDR3 length is 14 residues. Per germline, CDR1 MNHEY and CDR2 SVGEGT. V lost 2 bases and J lost 8; bases outside the gene matches: 6. The CDR3 loop is CASSYGTGPSGYTF. The CDR3 coding sequence is TGTGCCAGCAGTTACGGGACAGGGCCTAGCGGCTACACCTTC.

The rearrangement links TRBV20-1 to TRBJ1-3; no clear D gene. CDR1 is DFQATT, CDR2 SNEGSKA, per germline (reference sequence). This CDR3 region has 11 residues. Here the CDR3 DNA reads TGCAGCTCACCAGGACCGAACACCATATATTTT. It yields the protein CSSPGPNTIYF.

V usage is TRBV9 and J usage is TRBJ1-1; D call uncertain. In germline, CDR1 is SGDLS, CDR2 YYNGEE. V was trimmed by 0 bases and J by 4 bases, leaving 10 bases between them. CDR3 length: 14 amino acids. The CDR3 reads CASSVDLLATEAFF. The CDR3 coding sequence is TGTGCCAGCAGCGTAGACCTCCTTGCCACTGAAGCTTTCTTT.

The chain is built from TRBV18 and TRBJ1-3; D might be TRBD1 (6 bases). This CDR3 contains 16 residues. Trimming removed 2 bases from V and 0 bases from J, with 11 bases in between. Per germline, CDR1 KGHSH and CDR2 LQKENI. CDR3 residues: CASSPGQSHSGNTIYF. In nucleotides, the CDR3 is TGTGCCAGCTCACCAGGACAGTCTCACTCTGGAAACACCATATATTTT.

V and J are TRBV5-6 and TRBJ2-1, with 8 bases aligning to TRBD1. The CDR3 has 15 residues. Trimming removed 6 bases from V and 7 bases from J; junction bases left unmatched: 12. Germline V gene lookup returns CDR1 SGHDT and CDR2 YYEEEE. CDR3 sequence reads: CASTIPGTGRNEQFF. CDR3 bases: TGTGCCAGCACAATCCCCGGGACAGGTAGGAATGAGCAGTTCTTC. Full variable domain (remainder filled in from reference TRBV5-6 and TRBJ2-1): DAGVTQSPTHLIKTRGQQVTLRCSPKSGHDTVSWYQQALGQGPQFIFQYYEEEERQRGNFPDRFSGHQFPNYSSELNVNALLLGDSALYLCASTIPGTGRNEQFFGPGTRLTVL.

The chain has TRBV3-1 (or the pseudogene TRBV3-2) and TRBJ2-5; 8 bases match TRBD2. Germline V CDR1 and CDR2: LGHDT, YNNKEL (reference sequence). With 0 bases clipped from V and 2 bases from J, the junction kept 5 bases outside the gene matches. The CDR3 spans 16 residues. DNA of the CDR3: TGTGCCAGCAGCCAAGATTTTAGCGGGGCTCAAGAGACCCAGTACTTC. It codes for CASSQDFSGAQETQYF.

This CDR3 reads CASSLALGSSQPQHF. The CDR3, as DNA: TGTGCCAGCAGCTTAGCCTTAGGGAGTAGTCAGCCCCAGCATTTT. V and J are TRBV7-2 and TRBJ1-5; no clear D. V lost 0 bases and J 6 bases, leaving 12 bases between the germline ends. The V gene's germline CDR1 is SGHTA and CDR2 FQGNSA. This CDR3 has 15 residues.

V usage is TRBV25-1 and J usage is TRBJ2-5; TRBD1 might be the D (6 bases). The CDR3 extends over 14 amino acids. V gave up 5 bases and J gave up 0 bases, with 10 bases separating them. Germline V gives CDR1 MGHDK, CDR2 SYGVNS. The CDR3 nucleotides are TGTGCCAGCAGTCCTAGGGACAACCAAGAGACCCAGTACTTC. This gives the protein CASSPRDNQETQYF.

In this sample, this clone turned up once. The rearrangement joins TRBV5-1 to TRBJ2-1, with D maybe TRBD2 (6 bases). Germline V lookup: CDR1 SGHRS, CDR2 YFSETQ. The CDR3 is made up of 17 amino acids. V was trimmed by 4 bases and J by 6 bases, leaving 23 bases between them. The chain's CDR3 is CASSRGTGTGLINEQFF. In nucleotides, the CDR3 is TGCGCCAGCAGCCGGGGCACCGGGACTGGGCTTATCAATGAGCAGTTCTTC.

This chain connects TRBV11-2 to TRBJ2-1; D is uncertain. V shed 5 bases and J shed 5 bases, with 13 bases lying between them. The CDR3 sequence is 14 residues long. Germline V gene sequence: CDR1 SGHAT, CDR2 FQNNGV. CDR3 nucleotide sequence: TGTGCCAGCAGCCCGAATAACGGTGACAATGAGCAGTTCTTC. Amino acids: CASSPNNGDNEQFF. The complete variable domain, with remaining parts taken from reference TRBV11-2 and TRBJ2-1, reads EAGVAQSPRYKIIEKRQSVAFWCNPISGHATLYWYQQILGQGPKLLIQFQNNGVVDDSQLPKDRFSAERLKGVDSTLKIQPAKLEDSAVYLCASSPNNGDNEQFFGPGTRLTVL.

The chain has TRBV25-1 and TRBJ1-3, with a possible D match to TRBD1 (6 bases). Per germline, CDR1 MGHDK and CDR2 SYGVNS. Trimming took off 1 base at V and 0 bases at J, with 13 bases between the two ends. The CDR3 runs 17 residues. The CDR3 DNA reads as TGTGCCAGCAGTGAATTCGGCAGGGGTCCCTCTGGAAACACCATATATTTT. This translates into CASSEFGRGPSGNTIYF. Looking up the rest from reference TRBV25-1 and TRBJ1-3 gives the full variable domain: EADIYQTPRYLVIGTGKKITLECSQTMGHDKMYWYQQDPGMELHLIHYSYGVNSTEKGDLSSESTVSRIRTEHFPLTLESARPSHTSQYLCASSEFGRGPSGNTIYFGEGSWLTVV.

This clone was detected once. The chain combines TRBV6-4 with TRBJ1-1; 11 bases fit TRBD1. CDR1 is MRHNA, CDR2 SNTAGT, per germline. The CDR3 sequence is 14 residues long. Trimming took 2 bases from V and 4 from J; bases not matched to a gene: 0. This CDR3 is CASSDGTGGTEAFF. The CDR3 region has the DNA TGTGCCAGCAGTGACGGGACAGGGGGCACTGAAGCTTTCTTT.

The chain carries TRBV16 and TRBJ2-7; the D is unclear. Germline V gene sequence: CDR1 KGHSY, CDR2 FQNENV. V was clipped by 1 base and J by 0 bases, with 7 bases between them. This CDR3 region has 14 residues. The CDR3 sequence: CASSQWATSYEQYF. CDR3 in DNA: TGTGCCAGCAGCCAATGGGCAACCTCCTACGAGCAGTACTTC.

The gene calls are TRBV7-6 and TRBJ2-1; 10 bases match TRBD1. Unmatched junction bases numbered 4, after V lost 5 bases and J lost 6 bases. This CDR3 is built from 14 residues. CDR1 SGHVS and CDR2 FNYEAQ come from the germline V gene. CDR3 protein: CASSKDRGGNEQFF. Here the CDR3 DNA reads TGTGCCAGCAGCAAGGACAGGGGGGGCAATGAGCAGTTCTTC.

This clone has only one observation. The chain carries TRBV2 and TRBJ2-5; D might be TRBD1 (6 bases). This CDR3 has 13 amino acids. Deletions cut 6 bases from V and 1 base from J, with 9 bases between. Germline CDR1 and CDR2: SNHLY and FYNNEI. CDR3 DNA sequence: TGTGCCAGCAGGGACAGCCTCCAAGAGACCCAGTACTTC. Amino acids: CASRDSLQETQYF.

The rearrangement links TRBV15 to TRBJ2-7, with 15 bases that match TRBD2. Per germline, CDR1 LNHNV and CDR2 YYDKDF (reference sequence). This CDR3 has 20 residues. Trimming took 1 base from V and 0 from J; bases not matched to a gene: 10. The CDR3 protein is CATSRGLGLAGGPSSYEQYF. CDR3 DNA: TGTGCCACCAGCAGAGGGCTGGGACTAGCGGGGGGTCCGAGCTCCTACGAGCAGTACTTC.

This chain links TRBV5-1 with TRBJ2-7, with 7 nucleotides matching TRBD1. J lost 5 bases, V lost 0 bases, and 5 bases had no gene match. This CDR3 has 14 amino acids. Germline V lookup: CDR1 SGHRS, CDR2 YFSETQ. As DNA, the CDR3 is TGCGCCAGCAGCTTGGTACCAGGGGGACACGAGCAGTACTTC. Amino acid sequence: CASSLVPGGHEQYF.

The chain carries TRBV19 and TRBJ1-1, with D possibly being TRBD1 (6 bases). CDR1 is LNHDA, CDR2 SQIVND, per germline (reference sequence). The ends were cut back, 6 bases at V and 7 bases at J, with 15 bases in the middle. CDR3 length equals 13 residues. CDR3 residues: CASSTVGGGEAFF. As DNA, the CDR3 is TGTGCCAGTAGCACGGTCGGAGGGGGTGAAGCTTTCTTT. Full variable domain (missing parts from reference TRBV19 and TRBJ1-1): DGGITQSPKYLFRKEGQNVTLSCEQNLNHDAMYWYRQDPGQGLRLIYYSQIVNDFQKGDIAEGYSVSREKKESFPLTVTSAQKNPTAFYLCASSTVGGGEAFFGQGTRLTVV.

The gene calls are TRBV10-3 and TRBJ2-7, with 7 bases aligning to TRBD1. The J segment lost 2 bases and the V segment lost 2 bases, leaving 6 bases of the junction unmatched. Per germline, CDR1 ENHRY and CDR2 SYGVKD. The length of the CDR3 is 15 residues. The CDR3: CAISEDRDRAYEQYF. In DNA, the CDR3 is TGTGCCATCAGTGAGGATCGAGACAGGGCCTACGAGCAGTACTTC.

V gene TRBV10-2 combines with J gene TRBJ1-1, with 8 positions matching TRBD1. There are 13 residues in the CDR3. Germline V gene data show CDR1 as WSHSY and CDR2 as SAAADI. J was trimmed by 5 bases and V by 6 bases; bases with no gene match: 5. CDR3 region: CASRAGGRTEAFF. The CDR3 nucleotides read TGCGCCAGCAGGGCAGGGGGCCGGACTGAAGCTTTCTTT.

The chain combines TRBV5-6 with TRBJ2-1, with 7 bases matching TRBD2. Germline CDR1 is SGHDT and CDR2 is YYEEEE. V shed 4 bases and J 8 bases; nucleotides not matched to a gene: 15. This CDR3 region has 16 residues. The CDR3 nucleotides read TGTGCCAGCAGCCGGGGAGTAGGACTAGTACTCGATGAGCAGTTCTTC. Translation gives CASSRGVGLVLDEQFF.

This clone was picked up one time. The genes are TRBV6-5 and TRBJ1-3, with a possible D match to TRBD1 (5 bases). V gave up 6 bases and J gave up 4 bases, with 10 bases separating them. The CDR3 covers 13 residues. Germline values: CDR1 MNHEY, CDR2 SVGAGI. The CDR3 DNA follows: TGTGCCAGCAGGCGGCAGGGAGGAAACACCATATATTTT. This codes for CASRRQGGNTIYF.

This clone was counted a single time. J is TRBJ2-4 and V is TRBV18; 9 nucleotides agree with TRBD1. J gave up 7 bases and V 2 bases, and 12 bases lay outside the gene matches. The length of the CDR3 is 17 residues. Germline V CDR1 and CDR2: KGHSH, LQKENI. The CDR3, as DNA: TGTGCCAGCTCACCATTTTTATCGGACAGGGGCACGAACATTCAGTACTTC. Amino acid sequence: CASSPFLSDRGTNIQYF.

The CDR3 DNA sequence: TGTGCCAGCAGCTTGACGACAGGGACGCTGAACACTGAAGCTTTCTTT. Its protein is CASSLTTGTLNTEAFF. V is TRBV7-2 and J is TRBJ1-1, with 7 bases that match TRBD1. Germline CDR1 is SGHTA and CDR2 is FQGNSA. This CDR3 is 16 amino acids long. V gave up 3 bases and J gave up 0 bases; unmatched junction bases: 7.

DNA of the CDR3: TGTGCCAGCAGGGATAGGACAGCCGAAAAACTGTTTTTT. Translated, it gives CASRDRTAEKLFF. This rearrangement joins TRBV6-5 to TRBJ1-4; possibly TRBD1 for D (6 bases). V lost 6 bases and J 8 bases, leaving 13 bases between the germline ends. The CDR3 has 13 amino acids. The V gene's germline CDR1 is MNHEY and CDR2 SVGAGI.

This chain uses TRBV11-3 with TRBJ1-4, with unresolved D. V was cut by 1 base and J by 2 bases, with 5 bases left in between. CDR3 length equals 14 residues. The V gene's germline CDR1 is SGHNT and CDR2 YENEEA. CDR3 loop: CASSLGSTNEKLFF. In DNA, the CDR3 is TGTGCCAGCAGCTTAGGCAGCACTAATGAAAAACTGTTTTTT.